The source of this TCR beta chain is a study of blood T cells in healthy people across ages. Combining a sample-barcoded 5' primer with a J-beta primer mix, a second PCR ran for about 6 to 11 cycles. TCRdb reprocessed the 5' RACE reads with MiXCR, giving one entry per CDR3 protein. The sample carries approximately 800,000 distinct CDR3 sequences, around 68% recorded once. This CDR3 is 15 amino acids long. Germline-derived CDR1 and CDR2 are SGHTA and FQGNSA. Input material: blood. The receptor comes from a man younger than 40 in good health. The chain carries TRBV7-2 and TRBJ2-4, with D maybe TRBD1 (6 bases). The closer fit of TRBJ2-7 to the DNA end suggests the J call may be wrong. The CDR3 reads CASSLASGTSGEQYF. DNA of the CDR3: TGTGCCAGCAGCTTAGCTTCCGGGACAAGTGGCGAGCAGTACTTC.